This TCR beta chain was recovered during a study of beta chain features in type 1 diabetes (dated by TCRdb to between 2018 and 2020). Looking at the study overall: Mean age, gender distribution, total cell number and subset yield were not different between patients and healthy donors. Regulatory and stem cell-like memory subsets were isolated from only 8 patients and about eight healthy donors, whereas naive and central memory subsets came from all 30 or so donors. Across all samples, approximately 100 million sorted cells were examined, and cell number per subset correlated strongly with RNA yield. In the study, recently diagnosed type 1 diabetes patients and matched healthy donors were compared on the TCRB repertoires of their sorted circulating CD4+ T cell subsets.

CDR1 and CDR2 (GTSNPN, SVGIG) derive from the germline V gene (reference sequence). V was cut back by 2 bases and J by 1 base, leaving a gap of 5 bases between them. The CDR3 holds 12 amino acids from the cysteine to the phenylalanine. Only the CDR3 part of the read is kept: 36 bases, read in frame from the first base. From each donor, a single peripheral blood sample of about 116 mL on average was drawn into heparinised tubes. A BD FACSAria II was used to sort naive, central memory, regulatory and stem cell-like memory CD4+ T cells with a panel that included CD45RO, CCR7, CD25, CD127, CD95 and CD27. Purity was above 95% for every sorted population. Right away, PBMCs were isolated by Lymphoprep density gradient centrifugation and were stained directly, with no culture step. So that batch effects would be minimized, each experiment stained and sorted samples in pairs, pairing one healthy donor with one patient.

Comment on this clone: Its antigen is currently not known. Base quality data are lacking; no much larger clone is found one base away.

Results the study describes overall, beyond this receptor: Because cDNA rather than genomic DNA was sequenced, highly expressing activated cells could have been over-represented, although no difference in activation and CD3 levels was found between groups. Only small numbers of individuals were included in the HLA sub-analyses, which left unresolved whether HLA type had any influence on TCRB rearrangement. A moderate but significant shortening of TCRB CDR3 length was observed in type 1 diabetes patients in all four CD4+ subsets. At VDJ recombination sites, type 1 diabetes patients had fewer insertions and more deleted nucleotides, which implies abnormalities in thymic rearrangement. PCR might favor shorter templates, but patient and control samples were amplified and corrected together, so any skew would affect both groups equally. Naive, central memory and regulatory TCRB repertoires appeared to be more similar among patients than among healthy donors.

The entire amount of isolated RNA was reverse transcribed using the High Capacity cDNA Reverse Transcription Kit, so the sequenced TCRB transcripts were expressed ones. Deep immunoSEQ sequencing was performed on naive, central memory and regulatory T cell samples, with an average of around 3.5 million total reads per sample. After sorted cells were lysed in RLT buffer, RNA was extracted with DNase-treated RNeasy Micro or Mini kits, with the choice depending on cell number. Each cell subset was processed separately to prevent cross-contamination, with patient and healthy donor samples processed together. The immunoSEQ multiplex PCR was used to amplify TCRB sequences from cDNA, generating 87-bp fragments that spanned the CDR3 region. Amplicons were sequenced on the Illumina HiSeq platform. The original pipeline was this. Synthetic template baselines were used to correct PCR bias computationally, reads within Hamming distance 2 were collapsed together, and singletons that could not be merged were discarded. Reads were aligned against IMGT to assign V, D and J genes, CDR3 length and insertions or deletions at six rearrangement sites. Within each subset, clonotype counts were normalized to sorted cell number, and only after that were true diversity and Gini coefficients computed with the tcR R package. Repertoire sharing was quantified using the overlap coefficient calculated on TCRB nucleotide sequences. As a proxy for the pre-selection repertoire, out-of-frame TCRB sequences from naive cells were analyzed. Here the immuneACCESS table is served through TCRdb, limited to in-frame sequences with V and J called. Missing clones are a known gap in these copies; in checked studies unresolved V genes cover under half, and the rest lacks a known reason. The DNA gave D and trimming, while V, J and clone size come from that table. The sample table holds about 260,000 clones, of which roughly a quarter were seen once. The ten biggest clones cover around 0.013% of the sample.

The chain couples TRBV30 to TRBJ2-5, with the D gene not clear enough to name. The sequenced sample was naive CD4+ T cells from blood. In the paper's terms, the cell subset or site label means: true naive CD4+ T cells. The clonotype originates from a woman aged 30 to 39 with type 1 diabetes. The nucleotides read TGTGCCTGGAGTTCCGGCCAAGAGACCCAGTACTTC. Its translation reads: CAWSSGQETQYF.